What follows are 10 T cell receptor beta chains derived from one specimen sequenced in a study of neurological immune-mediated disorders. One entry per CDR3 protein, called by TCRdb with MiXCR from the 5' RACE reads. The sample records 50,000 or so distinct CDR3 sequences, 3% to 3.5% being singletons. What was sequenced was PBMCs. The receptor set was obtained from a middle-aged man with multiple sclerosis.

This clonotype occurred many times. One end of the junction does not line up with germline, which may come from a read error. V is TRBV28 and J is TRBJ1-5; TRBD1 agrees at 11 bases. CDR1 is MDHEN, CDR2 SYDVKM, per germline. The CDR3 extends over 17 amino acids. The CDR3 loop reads CASSRTGTGGGNQPQNF. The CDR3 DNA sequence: TGTGCCAGCAGCAGGACCGGGACAGGGGGGGGCAATCAGCCCCAGAATTTT.

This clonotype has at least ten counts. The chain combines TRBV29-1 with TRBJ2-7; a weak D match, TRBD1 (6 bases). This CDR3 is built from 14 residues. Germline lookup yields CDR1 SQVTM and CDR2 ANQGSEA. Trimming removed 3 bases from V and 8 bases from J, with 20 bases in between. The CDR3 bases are TGCAGCGTTGACATCCTAACGGAACAGGGCAAGCAGTACTTC. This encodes CSVDILTEQGKQYF.

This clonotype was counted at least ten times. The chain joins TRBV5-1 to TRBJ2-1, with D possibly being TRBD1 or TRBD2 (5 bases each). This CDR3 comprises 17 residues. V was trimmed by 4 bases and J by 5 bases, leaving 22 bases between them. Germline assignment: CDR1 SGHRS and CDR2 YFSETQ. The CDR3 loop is CASSPGRRPQGDNEQFF. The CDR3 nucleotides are TGCGCCAGCAGCCCGGGGCGGAGGCCCCAGGGTGACAATGAGCAGTTCTTC.

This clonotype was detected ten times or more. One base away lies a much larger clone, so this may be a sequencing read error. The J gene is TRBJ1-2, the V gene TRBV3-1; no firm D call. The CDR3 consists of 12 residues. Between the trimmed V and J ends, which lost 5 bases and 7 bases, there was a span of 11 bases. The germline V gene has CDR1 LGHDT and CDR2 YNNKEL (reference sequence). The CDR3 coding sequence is TGTGCCAGCAGCAAACAGACACTTGGCTACACCTTC. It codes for CASSKQTLGYTF.

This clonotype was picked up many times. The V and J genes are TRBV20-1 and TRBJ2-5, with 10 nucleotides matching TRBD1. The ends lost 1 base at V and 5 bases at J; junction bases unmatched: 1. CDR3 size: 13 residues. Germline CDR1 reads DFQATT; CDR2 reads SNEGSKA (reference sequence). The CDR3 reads CSARVGQGETQYF. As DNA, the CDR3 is TGCAGTGCTAGAGTGGGACAGGGGGAGACCCAGTACTTC.

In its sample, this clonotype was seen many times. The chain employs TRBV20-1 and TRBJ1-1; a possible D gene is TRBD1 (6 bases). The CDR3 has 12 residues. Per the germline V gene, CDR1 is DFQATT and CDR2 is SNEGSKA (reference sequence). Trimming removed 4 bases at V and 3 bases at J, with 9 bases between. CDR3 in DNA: TGCAGTGCTACCAGGGGACACACTGAAGCTTTCTTT. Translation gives CSATRGHTEAFF.

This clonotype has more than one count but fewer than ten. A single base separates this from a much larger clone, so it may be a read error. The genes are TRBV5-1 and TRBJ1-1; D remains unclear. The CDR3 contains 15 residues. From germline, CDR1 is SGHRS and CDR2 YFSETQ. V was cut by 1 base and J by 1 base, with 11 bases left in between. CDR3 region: CASSLSGQENTEAFF. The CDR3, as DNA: TGCGCCAGCAGCTTGAGTGGCCAAGAGAACACTGAAGCTTTCTTT.

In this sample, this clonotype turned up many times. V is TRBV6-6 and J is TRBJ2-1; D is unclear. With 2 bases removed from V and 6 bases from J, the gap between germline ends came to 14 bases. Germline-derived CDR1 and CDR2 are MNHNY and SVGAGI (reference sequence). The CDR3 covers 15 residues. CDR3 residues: CASSYEYPGLNEQFF. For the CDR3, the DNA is TGTGCCAGCAGTTACGAGTACCCGGGTCTCAATGAGCAGTTCTTC.

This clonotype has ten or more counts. The CDR3 sequence is CASSHADYADTQYF. The DNA for the CDR3 is TGCGCCAGCAGCCACGCAGATTACGCAGATACGCAGTATTTT. The chain employs TRBV4-1 and TRBJ2-3; D call uncertain. In germline, CDR1 is MGHRA, CDR2 YSYEKL. The CDR3 has 14 residues. With 3 bases removed from V and 4 bases from J, the gap between germline ends came to 11 bases.

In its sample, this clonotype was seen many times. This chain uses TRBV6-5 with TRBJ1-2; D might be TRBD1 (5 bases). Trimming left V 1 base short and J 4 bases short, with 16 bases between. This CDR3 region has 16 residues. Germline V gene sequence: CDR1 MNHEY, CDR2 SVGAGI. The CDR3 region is CASSYFGGSLSYGYTF. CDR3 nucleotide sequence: TGTGCCAGCAGTTACTTTGGGGGTTCCCTGTCCTATGGCTACACCTTC.